Shown below are 25 T cell receptor beta chains from a single sample sequenced in a study of cytomegalovirus exposure and HLA in healthy donors. PCR involved 60 Vbeta and 13 Jbeta primers. The table came from immunoSEQ multiplex PCR; TCRdb's copy has only in-frame clones and leaves some out. The top ten hold around 20% of the sample, which has about 87,000 clones, 74% seen once. Sequenced sample: PBMCs. The receptors were gathered from a man aged 25 to 40 in good health and CMV-seropositive.

This clone turned up a few times. The rearrangement joins TRBV27 to TRBJ2-1; TRBD1 matches at 8 bases. Trimming cost V 11 bases and J 5 bases; bases outside gene matches: 5. The CDR3 has 12 amino acids. The germline V gene encodes CDR1 MNHEY and CDR2 SMNVEV (reference sequence). Here the CDR3 reads CASGTGHNEQFF. The DNA of the CDR3 is TGTGCCTCGGGGACAGGACACAATGAGCAGTTCTTC.

This chain uses TRBV6-5 with TRBJ2-2, with no clear D. The CDR3 covers 15 residues. The V gene lost 0 bases and the J gene lost 2 bases, with 7 bases spanning the gap. Germline V lookup: CDR1 MNHEY, CDR2 SVGAGI. Written as DNA, the CDR3 is TGTGCCAGCAGTTACTCGGCAGGAAACACCGGGGAGCTGTTTTTT. This codes for CASSYSAGNTGELFF.

The chain employs TRBV28 and TRBJ1-1; maybe TRBD1 (6 bases). This CDR3 region has 14 residues. Germline V gene sequence: CDR1 MDHEN, CDR2 SYDVKM. Trimming cost V 7 bases and J 2 bases, with 14 bases left between them. The CDR3 sequence: CASTSGQSNTEAFF. The CDR3 coding sequence is TGTGCCAGCACTTCCGGACAGAGTAACACTGAAGCTTTCTTT.

This clone was counted once. The chain carries TRBV9 and TRBJ2-1; tentative D call: TRBD2 (6 bases). The CDR3 covers 14 residues. Germline CDR1 and CDR2: SGDLS and YYNGEE. Deletions cut 6 bases from V and 8 bases from J, with 18 bases between. The CDR3 loop reads CASTLGVVADEQFF. CDR3 DNA sequence: TGTGCCAGCACCCTAGGGGTGGTAGCGGATGAGCAGTTCTTC.

DNA for the CDR3: TGTGCCAGCAGTTCTTATTATTCTCCTCTAGCGGGAGCCTACGAGCAGTACTTC. Translation: CASSSYYSPLAGAYEQYF. The chain is built from TRBV27 and TRBJ2-7; 10 nucleotides align to TRBD2. Germline V CDR1 and CDR2: MNHEY, SMNVEV (reference sequence). V dropped 4 bases and J dropped 2; count of bases not matched to a gene: 14. The CDR3 runs to 18 residues.

This sequence joins TRBV9 and TRBJ2-2, with D possibly being TRBD1 (5 bases). V was trimmed by 0 bases and J by 7 bases, leaving 7 bases between them. CDR3 size: 13 residues. Germline CDR1 is SGDLS and CDR2 is YYNGEE. Here the CDR3 DNA reads TGTGCCAGCAGCGTAGAGGGGCGCGGGGAGCTGTTTTTT. Its translation: CASSVEGRGELFF.

Here the CDR3 reads CASSLTGRNTGELFF. Here the CDR3 DNA reads TGTGCCAGCAGCTTGACAGGGCGGAACACCGGGGAGCTGTTTTTT. V is TRBV5-6 and J is TRBJ2-2, with D possibly being TRBD1 (6 bases). The CDR3 is 15 residues long. Trimming took off 1 base at V and 1 base at J, with 8 bases between the two ends. Per germline, CDR1 SGHDT and CDR2 YYEEEE.

The chain couples TRBV28 to TRBJ1-2; possibly TRBD1 for D (6 bases). With 6 bases removed from V and 3 bases from J, the gap between germline ends came to 8 bases. Germline CDR1 and CDR2: MDHEN and SYDVKM. This CDR3 has 12 residues. DNA for the CDR3: TGTGCCAGCAGAACAGGGTACTATGGCTACACCTTC. This codes for CASRTGYYGYTF.

This chain uses TRBV25-1 with TRBJ2-6, with D perhaps TRBD1 (5 bases). CDR3 length: 15 residues. CDR1 is MGHDK and CDR2 is SYGVNS in the germline V gene. The ends were cut back, 1 base at V and 4 bases at J, with 8 bases in the middle. CDR3 in amino acids: CASSESGAGANVLTF. The CDR3 coding sequence is TGTGCCAGCAGTGAATCTGGGGCCGGGGCCAACGTCCTGACTTTC.

The table lists this clone with a few counts. The chain couples TRBV19 to TRBJ1-1, with 7 bases fitting TRBD1. In germline, CDR1 is LNHDA, CDR2 SQIVND (reference sequence). The CDR3 is 13 residues long. V lost 7 bases, J lost 6 bases, and 8 bases stayed unmatched. The CDR3 DNA follows: TGTGCCAGTACTAGGGGGCCGGGCCCTGAAGCTTTCTTT. Its translation is CASTRGPGPEAFF.

A single count supports this clone. The rearrangement joins TRBV6-5 to TRBJ2-7, with 8 bases lining up with TRBD2. V lost 6 bases, J lost 1 base, and 5 bases stayed unmatched. Germline assignment: CDR1 MNHEY and CDR2 SVGAGI. The CDR3 spans 14 residues. CDR3 region: CASRRSGGSYEQYF. As DNA, the CDR3 is TGTGCCAGCAGGCGAAGCGGGGGATCCTACGAGCAGTACTTC.

The chain carries TRBV6-5 and TRBJ2-1; D is possibly TRBD2 (5 bases). Germline V CDR1 and CDR2: MNHEY, SVGAGI. The CDR3 length is 15 residues. V was pared by 7 bases and J by 0 bases, with 13 bases between. Written as DNA, the CDR3 is TGTGCCAGCACTATTAGCGAAAGCTCCTACAATGAGCAGTTCTTC. It yields the protein CASTISESSYNEQFF.

The chain couples TRBV7-9 to TRBJ1-4; 7 nucleotides match TRBD1. Trimming at V came to 5 bases and at J to 7 bases, leaving 13 bases not matched to a gene. Germline-derived CDR1 and CDR2 are SEHNR and FQNEAQ (reference sequence). The CDR3 contains 16 residues. This chain's CDR3 is CASSTRGGMVREKLFF. The CDR3 nucleotides read TGTGCCAGCAGCACTCGAGGGGGCATGGTTCGTGAAAAACTGTTTTTT.

This clone appeared a few times. V usage is TRBV2 and J usage is TRBJ2-2; 9 nucleotides align to TRBD1. Per germline, CDR1 SNHLY and CDR2 FYNNEI. The CDR3 sequence is 14 residues long. With 6 bases clipped from V and 3 bases from J, the junction kept 2 bases outside the gene matches. CDR3: CASRGTGHTGELFF. The CDR3 nucleotides are TGTGCCAGCAGGGGGACAGGGCACACCGGGGAGCTGTTTTTT.

The J gene is TRBJ1-5, the V gene TRBV19; tentative D call: TRBD1 (5 bases). The CDR3 consists of 15 residues. In germline, CDR1 is LNHDA, CDR2 SQIVND (reference sequence). Trimming removed 2 bases from V and 2 bases from J, with 10 bases in between. In nucleotides, the CDR3 is TGTGCCAGTAGTATAAAAAGCAGGGGCAATCAGCCCCAGCATTTT. Amino acid sequence: CASSIKSRGNQPQHF.

The gene calls are TRBV5-1 and TRBJ1-3, with no clear D. Germline V CDR1 and CDR2: SGHRS, YFSETQ. There are 13 residues in the CDR3. V gave up 4 bases and J gave up 1 base, with 6 bases separating them. CDR3 residues: CASSEPSGNTIYF. The CDR3, as DNA: TGCGCCAGCAGCGAGCCTTCTGGAAACACCATATATTTT.

CDR3 residues: CARSSGGADTGELFF. DNA for the CDR3: TGTGCCAGATCCTCCGGGGGGGCAGACACCGGGGAGCTGTTTTTT. The chain joins TRBV2 to TRBJ2-2; TRBD2 agrees at 8 bases. The ends lost 9 bases at V and 3 bases at J; junction bases unmatched: 9. Germline V CDR1 and CDR2: SNHLY, FYNNEI. The CDR3 is made up of 15 amino acids.

The rearrangement links TRBV6-1 to TRBJ1-5, with 9 bases lining up with TRBD1. From germline, CDR1 is MNHNS and CDR2 SASEGT. The CDR3 runs 14 residues. Losses at the gene ends were 6 bases for V and 3 bases for J; bases not matched to a gene: 3. The CDR3 spells CASSVQGANQPQHF. In DNA, the CDR3 is TGTGCCAGCAGCGTACAGGGGGCCAATCAGCCCCAGCATTTT.

The genes are TRBV28 and TRBJ1-1; 7 bases match TRBD1. Germline-derived CDR1 and CDR2 are MDHEN and SYDVKM. V lost 5 bases, J lost 6 bases, and 12 bases stayed unmatched. The CDR3 runs 15 residues. The CDR3: CASSPPSGGFPEAFF. CDR3 DNA sequence: TGTGCCAGCAGTCCCCCGTCAGGGGGGTTCCCTGAAGCTTTCTTT. Filled out from reference TRBV28 and TRBJ1-1, the complete variable domain reads DVKVTQSSRYLVKRTGEKVFLECVQDMDHENMFWYRQDPGLGLRLIYFSYDVKMKEKGDIPEGYSVSREKKERFSLILESASTNQTSMYLCASSPPSGGFPEAFFGQGTRLTVV.

The V call is TRBV29-1, the J call TRBJ2-7; D perhaps matches TRBD2 (6 bases). This CDR3 region has 15 residues. V was shortened by 0 bases and J by 6 bases, with 18 bases between the two germline ends. Germline values: CDR1 SQVTM, CDR2 ANQGSEA. The CDR3 DNA is TGCAGCGTTGAAGATCCTGAGGGAGGCCCCCTCGAGCAGTACTTC. Its protein product is CSVEDPEGGPLEQYF.

V and J are TRBV7-9 and TRBJ1-5; a possible D gene is TRBD1 (5 bases). Trimming left V 4 bases short and J 4 bases short, with 11 bases between. This CDR3 has 14 amino acids. The germline V gene encodes CDR1 SEHNR and CDR2 FQNEAQ (reference sequence). The CDR3 spells CASSSDSWNQPQHF. CDR3 nucleotides: TGTGCCAGCAGCTCCGACAGCTGGAATCAGCCCCAGCATTTT.

Details on this clone: Other DNA sequences in this specimen translate into the identical CDR3. This chain uses TRBV29-1 with TRBJ2-3; the match to TRBD2 covers 10 bases. V was clipped by 2 bases and J by 1 base; unmatched bases: 0. Germline CDR1 reads SQVTM; CDR2 reads ANQGSEA. The CDR3 totals 14 residues. The CDR3 sequence is CSVELAGGTDTQYF. DNA for the CDR3: TGCAGCGTTGAACTAGCGGGGGGCACAGATACGCAGTATTTT.

The chain is built from TRBV30 and TRBJ1-5; D is possibly TRBD1 (5 bases). Germline assignment: CDR1 GTSNPN and CDR2 SVGIG (reference sequence). V was trimmed by 3 bases and J by 2 bases, leaving 8 bases between them. This CDR3 region has 13 residues. This CDR3 reads CAWSKQGNQPQHF. In nucleotides, the CDR3 is TGTGCCTGGAGCAAACAGGGCAATCAGCCCCAGCATTTT.

This rearrangement joins TRBV6-1 to TRBJ1-2; 7 positions agree with TRBD1. Germline V gene lookup returns CDR1 MNHNS and CDR2 SASEGT. The CDR3 loop spans 15 amino acids. Germline trimming cut 4 bases from V and 2 bases from J; bases unmatched to any gene: 7. The CDR3 sequence is CASSADRVGNYGYTF. As DNA, the CDR3 is TGTGCCAGCAGTGCTGACAGGGTGGGAAACTATGGCTACACCTTC.

The DNA of the CDR3 is TGTGCCAGCAGCCTCCGACTAGCGGGGGGCCCTTACCAAGAGACCCAGTACTTC. Its translation: CASSLRLAGGPYQETQYF. This chain joins TRBV4-2 and TRBJ2-5, with 13 bases lining up with TRBD2. V lost 4 bases and J lost 0; bases outside the gene matches: 8. This CDR3 has 18 residues. Germline CDR1 and CDR2: LGHNA and YNFKEQ.